Listed here is a single TCR beta chain. This sample's treatment: some 20 received Ad26.COV2.S at low or high dose, single or two shots; several received placebo; per-sample allocation not given. Collection of the samples took place on day 63 after the first injection of vaccine or placebo. Assay used: immunoSEQ multiplex PCR; TCRdb lists only in-frame clones, some missing. The sample comprises 430,000 or so clones, around 90% of which are singletons, and 10% to 15% rests with the top ten. This sample was included in a study of Ad26.COV2.S vaccination and SARS-CoV-2 variants. Between the trimmed V and J ends, which lost 6 bases and 1 base, there was a span of 7 bases. The CDR3 sequence is 13 residues long. The V gene's germline CDR1 is KGHSH and CDR2 LQKENI.

The source material was peripheral blood, sampled in a trial of Ad26.COV2.S vaccine versus placebo. The sequence was obtained from a person between 18 and 65 years old who received the Ad26.COV2.S COVID-19 vaccine or a placebo. The genes are TRBV18 and TRBJ2-1; D ambiguous. In DNA, the CDR3 is TGTGCCAGCTCCACACAGTCCTACAATGAGCAGTTCTTC. Protein product: CASSTQSYNEQFF.